This TCR beta chain appears in the sequencing data of a study of cytomegalovirus exposure and HLA in healthy donors. Unrecorded immune exposures were likely, despite nominal health at sampling. To note about this clone: What it recognizes is unknown.

The PCR had 60 Vbeta and 13 Jbeta primers. TCRdb keeps only in-frame clones here, not all; method: immunoSEQ multiplex PCR. The sample has 150,000 to 200,000 clones; approximately 80% are singletons. Germline V gives CDR1 LGHNA, CDR2 YSLEER. The CDR3 is 17 residues long. The germline V and J ends were trimmed by 0 bases and 0 bases, with 9 bases remaining between them. Study observations and caveats: Some 16,000 TCR beta sequences were associated with HLA alleles at 0.05 false discovery rate in a later analysis.

This chain joins TRBV4-3 and TRBJ1-6; no firm D call. The receptor comes from a man younger than 35 in good health and CMV-seropositive. Sequencing was done on a sample of PBMCs. The CDR3 protein is CASSQDRGFSYNSPLHF. The DNA for the CDR3 is TGCGCCAGCAGCCAAGATCGAGGCTTCTCCTATAATTCACCCCTCCACTTT.